This T cell receptor beta chain was documented in a study of graft-versus-host responses after intestinal transplantation. Study overall: In this cohort, recipients had multivisceral, liver-intestinal, or isolated intestinal transplants. The study gave all recipients anti-thymocyte globulin induction, then tacrolimus and steroids for 2 to 3 years.

The CDR3 has 16 amino acids. Germline loops: CDR1 MGHRA, CDR2 YSYEKL. The V and J ends lost 4 bases and 6 bases respectively, with 19 bases between them. Some clones are missing from TCRdb's copy, which holds only in-frame ones; the method was immunoSEQ multiplex PCR. Here the sample spans about 130,000 clones, more than 80% being singletons. Findings and caveats of the study: GvH clones appeared in recipient marrow, some first in ileum or blood.

For this clone: Its target is unknown.

The J gene is TRBJ2-1, the V gene TRBV4-1, with no clear D. The specimen was unstimulated CD4+ T cells sorted from spleen or lymph node cells, collected before intestinal transplant. The receptor was isolated from a human donor who received an intestinal transplant. The CDR3 bases are TGCGCCAGCAGCCGACCGACTCCCGAGTTGCGCAATGAGCAGTTCTTC. Its protein product is CASSRPTPELRNEQFF.